The source of this TCR beta chain is a study of shared clonotypes between healthy human individuals. Study-wide background: The people who gave samples were two women and three men aged 18 to 49.

CDR1 is MNHEY and CDR2 is SVGAGI in the germline V gene. The CDR3 covers 12 residues. Trimming left V 5 bases short and J 0 bases short, with 5 bases between. Comments on this clone: Its specificity is not known.

TCRdb's table, derived via immunoSEQ multiplex PCR, lists solely in-frame clones and lacks some. This repertoire shows roughly 2.6 million clones, roughly nine tenths found once; its top ten account for 0.11% to 0.15%. The split of CD4+ cells yielded CD45RA+ naive and CD45RA-negative memory subsets. Study-level results: Large depth notwithstanding, sorted-subset sequencing proved incomplete by rarefaction.

The sample taken for sequencing was naive CD4+ T cells sorted from blood. As for subset: CD45RA+ positively selected. The V call is TRBV6-5, the J call TRBJ2-7, with D uncertain. This sequence originates from a man in his late teens or twenties in good health. CDR3 protein: CASSRTSYEQYF. CDR3 coding DNA: TGTGCCAGCAGTCGTACCTCCTACGAGCAGTACTTC.